A selection of T cell receptor beta chains follows, all from one sample in a study of human T cells and chemical hapten exposure. TCRdb independently ran MiXCR on the RACE reads; one entry per CDR3 protein. The repertoire holds approximately 86,000 distinct CDR3 sequences, roughly 11% seen once, with approximately 1% in the top ten. The sequencing here drew on whole blood, taken in connection with sensitization to the hapten diphenylcyclopropenone (DPC). Receptors originate from a woman under 40 with alopecia areata. Some clones in this sample may be carry-over from other donors' samples. CDR3s include the opening cysteine and the closing phenylalanine or tryptophan. D genes are given only for firm matches. Rows give clone size only sometimes, using once, few, many, or a class for an expanded clone.

j_gene,d_gene,abundance,v_gene,CDR3nt,CDR3aa
TRBJ1-5,.,.,TRBV28,TGTGCCAGCAGTTTCGGGGAGAGGCCCCAGCATTTT,CASSFGERPQHF
TRBJ2-5,.,few,TRBV6-1,TGTGCCAGCTCCCGGGACATTCAAGAGACCCAGTACTTC,CASSRDIQETQYF
TRBJ2-3,TRBD2,few,TRBV3-1,TGTGCCAGCAGCAAAACCGGGACTAGCGGTCGCACAGATACGCAGTATTTT,CASSKTGTSGRTDTQYF
TRBJ1-2,TRBD1,.,TRBV28,TGTGCCAGCAGTCCTCCGGGACAGGGTGGTGGCTACACCTTC,CASSPPGQGGGYTF
TRBJ2-3,TRBD1,few,TRBV19,TGTGCCAGTTCCTCCTGGGACAGAAACACAGATACGCAGTATTTT,CASSSWDRNTDTQYF
TRBJ2-2,TRBD1,few,TRBV29-1,TGCAGCGTTGGGACAGGGGGCACCGGGGAGCTGTTTTTT,CSVGTGGTGELFF
TRBJ1-5,.,.,TRBV18,TGTGCCAGCTCACCAGGACAGATCAATCAGCCCCAGCATTTT,CASSPGQINQPQHF
TRBJ1-6,.,.,TRBV25-1,TGTGCCAGCAGTGAAAGGACAGACGGTAATTCACCCCTCCACTTT,CASSERTDGNSPLHF
TRBJ2-1,.,many,TRBV20-1,TGCAGTGCTAGTCGCCGGCTTAGCTCCTACAATGAGCAGTTCTTC,CSASRRLSSYNEQFF
TRBJ2-1,TRBD2,many,TRBV19,TGTGCCAGTAGTATAGATGGGTCGAGCGGGGCTGAGCAGTTCTTC,CASSIDGSSGAEQFF
TRBJ2-3,TRBD2,.,TRBV19,TGTGCCAGTAGTATCGGGACTAGCGGAGGAGATACGCAGTATTTT,CASSIGTSGGDTQYF
TRBJ1-1,TRBD1,many,TRBV28,TGTGCCAGCAGTTACGCCGGGACAGGGGAGGGTAAAGCTTTCTTT,CASSYAGTGEGKAFF
TRBJ2-1,.,few,TRBV20-1,TGCAGTGCTAGTAGGACGGAAAATGAGCAGTTCTTC,CSASRTENEQFF
TRBJ2-5,.,many,TRBV10-1,TGCGCCAGCAGTGAGGGACAGACTAGCATACAAGAGACCCAGTACTTC,CASSEGQTSIQETQYF
TRBJ2-3,.,many,TRBV20-1,TGCAGTGCGTTACAGGGCCTCACAGATACGCAGTATTTT,CSALQGLTDTQYF
TRBJ1-3,.,many,TRBV6-6,TGTGCCAGCGGTTATGGGGTCAGGGACACCATATATTTT,CASGYGVRDTIYF
TRBJ2-1,TRBD2,.,TRBV5-1,TGCGCCAGCAGCTTCTTTGCGGGAGAACCCTACAATGAGCAGTTCTTC,CASSFFAGEPYNEQFF
TRBJ2-3,.,many,TRBV4-2,TGTGCCAGCAGCCAAGAGACGGTGGGCACAGATACGCAGTATTTT,CASSQETVGTDTQYF
TRBJ2-2,.,many,TRBV29-1,TGCAGCGTTAGCCAGGGTTCCGGGGAGCTGTTTTTT,CSVSQGSGELFF
TRBJ2-5,TRBD2,few,TRBV5-4,TGTGCCAGCAGCCTGGGACTAGCGGGGGCACAAGAGACCCAGTACTTC,CASSLGLAGAQETQYF
TRBJ2-2,.,many,TRBV11-3,TGTGCCAGCAGCGACGGAGCGAACACCGGGGAGCTGTTTTTT,CASSDGANTGELFF
TRBJ1-6,.,many,TRBV5-4,TGTGCCAGCAGCAGCTGGGAAACGGCTAGAAATTCACCCCTCCACTTT,CASSSWETARNSPLHF
TRBJ2-1,TRBD2,.,TRBV2,TGTGCCAGCACCTTGGGACTAGCGGGGGGCAATGAGCAGTTCTTC,CASTLGLAGGNEQFF
TRBJ2-7,.,.,TRBV29-1,TGCAGCGTTGAAAGGGGGGTACCCTACGAGCAGTACTTC,CSVERGVPYEQYF
TRBJ2-1,TRBD1,many,TRBV10-3,TGTGCCACAGGACAGGGCTACAATGAGCAGTTCTTC,CATGQGYNEQFF
TRBJ2-2,.,.,TRBV24-1,TGTGCCACCGGAGACTCGAGAGGCACCGGGGAGCTGTTTTTT,CATGDSRGTGELFF
TRBJ2-2,TRBD2,many,TRBV24-1,TGTGCCACCAGTCGAGCGGGAGTCACCGGGGAGCTGTTTTTT,CATSRAGVTGELFF
TRBJ2-1,.,.,TRBV3-1,TGTGCCAGCAGCCAAGGGGCCCTCTTGGGTACTGAGCAGTTCTTC,CASSQGALLGTEQFF
TRBJ1-4,.,few,TRBV18,TGTGCCAGCTCACCGGTGGGGGCTAATGAAAAACTGTTTTTT,CASSPVGANEKLFF
TRBJ1-5,.,.,TRBV10-3,TGTGCCATCAGTGAGTCGCGTCGGGATCAGCCCCAGCATTTT,CAISESRRDQPQHF
TRBJ1-2,.,.,TRBV9,TGTGCCAGCAGCGGGCCGTATGGCTACACCTTC,CASSGPYGYTF
TRBJ1-1,.,few,TRBV7-9,TGTGCCAGCAGCTGGGGGACATTTGGGACTGAAGCTTTCTTT,CASSWGTFGTEAFF
TRBJ2-3,.,many,TRBV29-1,TGCAGCGTTGGGGCGGGAAGCACAGATACGCAGTATTTT,CSVGAGSTDTQYF
TRBJ1-1,.,many,TRBV5-4,TGTGCCAGCAGAGAACAGGGAGGGGCTGAAGCTTTCTTT,CASREQGGAEAFF
TRBJ2-3,TRBD2,many,TRBV7-9,TGTGCCAGCAGCTCTTTTGGACTAGCGGGTTACGCAGATACGCAGTATTTT,CASSSFGLAGYADTQYF
TRBJ2-7,.,many,TRBV4-3,TGCGCCAGCAGCCAAGGGACTGGCTACGAGCAGTACTTC,CASSQGTGYEQYF
TRBJ1-1,TRBD1,.,TRBV10-3,TGTGCCATCAAAGGGACAGGGAACACTGAAGCTTTCTTT,CAIKGTGNTEAFF
TRBJ2-2,.,few,TRBV4-1,TGCGCCAGCAGCCAAGACGTGGCGGGCTACCGTGTGGGGGAGCTGTTTTTT,CASSQDVAGYRVGELFF
TRBJ2-3,.,few,TRBV10-3,TGTGCCATCAGTGCAATAGAATTGACAGATACGCAGTATTTT,CAISAIELTDTQYF
TRBJ2-3,.,many,TRBV2,TGTGCCAGCAGGACAGCGACGCAGTATTTT,CASRTATQYF
TRBJ1-1,.,.,TRBV6-2/TRBV6-3,TGTGCCAGCAGTTACGGGGGCCGCACTGAAGCTTTCTTT,CASSYGGRTEAFF
TRBJ2-4,.,many,TRBV28,TGTGCCAGTGAAATCTCGAACATTCAGTACTTC,CASEISNIQYF
TRBJ2-7,.,many,TRBV6-2/TRBV6-3,TGTGCCAGCAGTAATCAGGGCTACGAGCAGTACTTC,CASSNQGYEQYF
TRBJ2-1,TRBD1,few,TRBV11-2,TGTGCCAGCAGCACAGGGGGGACACATACCTACAATGAGCAGTTCTTC,CASSTGGTHTYNEQFF
TRBJ1-4,.,many,TRBV12-3/TRBV12-4,TGTGCCAGCAGTTTGGGGTCTTATAGTGAAAAACTGTTTTTT,CASSLGSYSEKLFF
TRBJ2-4,.,few,TRBV20-1,TGCAGCCCTCTAGAAAGGCAGGGAGAGACCAAAAACATTCAGTACTTC,CSPLERQGETKNIQYF
TRBJ2-3,TRBD2,many,TRBV6-2/TRBV6-3,TGTGCCAGCCTTACGGGACTAACAGATACGCAGTATTTT,CASLTGLTDTQYF
TRBJ1-1,TRBD1,many,TRBV18,TGTGCCAGCTCACAGAACCGGGACAGGGGGCTCTCCGAAGCTTTCTTT,CASSQNRDRGLSEAFF
TRBJ2-1,.,.,TRBV28,TGTGCCAGCGGACCGACTGGGGGCGCTACCAATGAGCAGTTCTTC,CASGPTGGATNEQFF
TRBJ1-6,TRBD1,many,TRBV5-1,TGCGCCAGCAGCCGAAACCGGGACAGGGATTATAATTCACCCCTCCACTTT,CASSRNRDRDYNSPLHF
TRBJ2-1,TRBD2,.,TRBV12-3/TRBV12-4,TGTGCCAGCAGTTTACGGGGACTAGCGGGGGACAATGAGCAGTTCTTC,CASSLRGLAGDNEQFF
TRBJ2-2,TRBD2,few,TRBV20-1,TGCAGTGCCAAGACTAGCGGGAGGTCCGGCACCGGGGAGCTGTTTTTT,CSAKTSGRSGTGELFF